This T cell receptor (beta chain) is drawn from a study of Graves' ophthalmopathy and Graves' hyperthyroidism. Exclusion applied to patients with other autoimmune diseases, uncontrolled infections, pregnancy or lactation. The diagnosis was founded upon clinical symptoms, serum thyroxine, TRAb, thyroid ultrasound and orbital computed tomography. This clonotype has at least ten counts. The antigen is unknown. The sequenced template was RNA, covering the TCR beta CDR3 region. The authors performed first-round RT-PCR with HTBI primers and then a second-round multiplex PCR. TCRdb used MiXCR to reprocess the multiplex PCR reads, holding one entry per CDR3 protein. There are under 800,000 distinct CDR3 sequences in the sample; approximately 21% occur only once, and more than 5.5% lies in the top ten. V gave up 5 bases and J gave up 1 base; unmatched junction bases: 8. The CDR3 has 15 residues. The V gene's germline CDR1 is SGHVS and CDR2 FNYEAQ.

Whole-study findings and limits: The model's ophthalmopathy progression predictions had approximately 69% sensitivity and just under 75% specificity. Blood also held most thyroid clonotypes expanded above 0.001 frequency.

The rearrangement joins TRBV7-6 to TRBJ2-7; TRBD2 matches at 7 bases. The receptor's source is a woman under 30 with stable Graves' hyperthyroidism. Some clones in this sample may be carry-over from other donors' samples. The sample consisted of peripheral blood. The CDR3 nucleotides are TGTGCCAGCAGCCCTTTCTCCGGGAGGTCCTACGAGCAGTACTTC. Translation gives CASSPFSGRSYEQYF.